A single T cell receptor beta chain is shown here with its context. Antigen: not known. The junction and the germline gene differ at one end; a read error may be behind it. This sample was included in a study of graft-versus-host responses after intestinal transplantation. Study overall: Multivisceral, liver-intestinal, or isolated intestinal grafts went to recipients. Tacrolimus and steroids were given for two to three years to all recipients after anti-thymocyte globulin induction.

This CDR3 spans 12 amino acids. Germline V gene data show CDR1 as MNHEY and CDR2 as SMNVEV (reference sequence). The study, taken as a whole, reports: When patients had graft-donor T cell macrochimerism, their allografts held high graft-versus-host to host-versus-graft clonal ratios. Circulating GvH clones peaking coincided with falling HvG clones soon after transplant.

The data were produced by immunoSEQ multiplex PCR, yet TCRdb's version contains in-frame clones alone and is incomplete. Among tens of thousands of clones listed, around 89% were seen once. The chain couples TRBV27 to TRBJ2-5; TRBD2 might be the D (6 bases). Sequenced here: unstimulated CD8+ T cells sorted from spleen or lymph node cells, sampled before intestinal transplant. The TCR sequence derives from a human donor who received an intestinal transplant. CDR3 in amino acids: CAGSLGGETQYF. Written as DNA, the CDR3 is TGTGCCGGCAGTTTAGGAGGGGAGACCCAGTACTTC.